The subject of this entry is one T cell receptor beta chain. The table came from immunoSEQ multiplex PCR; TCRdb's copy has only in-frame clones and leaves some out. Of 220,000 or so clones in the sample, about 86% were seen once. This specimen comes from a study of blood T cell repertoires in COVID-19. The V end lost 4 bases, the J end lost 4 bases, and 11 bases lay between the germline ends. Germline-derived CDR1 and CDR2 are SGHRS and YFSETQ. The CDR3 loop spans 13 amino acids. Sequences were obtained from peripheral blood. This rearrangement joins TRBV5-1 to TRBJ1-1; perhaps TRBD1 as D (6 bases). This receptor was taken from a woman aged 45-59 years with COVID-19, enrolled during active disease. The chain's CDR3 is CASSLDRITEAFF. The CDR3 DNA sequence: TGCGCCAGCAGCCTAGACAGGATCACTGAAGCTTTCTTT.